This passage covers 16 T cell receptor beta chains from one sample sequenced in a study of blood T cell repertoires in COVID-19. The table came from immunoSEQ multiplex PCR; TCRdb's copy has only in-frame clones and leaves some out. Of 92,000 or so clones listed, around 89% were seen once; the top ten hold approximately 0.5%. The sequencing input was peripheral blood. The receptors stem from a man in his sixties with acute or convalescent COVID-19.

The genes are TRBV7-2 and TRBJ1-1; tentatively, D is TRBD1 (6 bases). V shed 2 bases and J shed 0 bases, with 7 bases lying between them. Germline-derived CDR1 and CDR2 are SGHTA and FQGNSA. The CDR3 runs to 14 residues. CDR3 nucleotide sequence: TGTGCCAGCAGCTTAAGGACAGTGAACACTGAAGCTTTCTTT. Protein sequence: CASSLRTVNTEAFF.

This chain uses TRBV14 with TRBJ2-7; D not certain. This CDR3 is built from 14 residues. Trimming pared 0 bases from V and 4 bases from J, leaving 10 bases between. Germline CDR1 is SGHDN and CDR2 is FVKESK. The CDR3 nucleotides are TGTGCCAGCAGCCAAGATCACAGTTGGTACGAGCAGTACTTC. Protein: CASSQDHSWYEQYF.

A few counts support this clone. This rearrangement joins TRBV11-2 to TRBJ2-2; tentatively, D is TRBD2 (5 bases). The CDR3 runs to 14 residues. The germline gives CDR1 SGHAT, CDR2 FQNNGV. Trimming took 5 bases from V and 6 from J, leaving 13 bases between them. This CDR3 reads CASSLAGGPGELFF. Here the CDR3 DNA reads TGTGCCAGCAGCCTGGCCGGAGGTCCCGGGGAGCTGTTTTTT.

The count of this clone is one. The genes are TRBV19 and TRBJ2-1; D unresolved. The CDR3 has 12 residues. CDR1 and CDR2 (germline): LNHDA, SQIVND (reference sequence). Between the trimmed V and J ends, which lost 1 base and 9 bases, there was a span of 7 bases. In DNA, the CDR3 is TGTGCCAGTAGTATAGGAGAGAGTGAGCAGTTCTTC. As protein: CASSIGESEQFF.

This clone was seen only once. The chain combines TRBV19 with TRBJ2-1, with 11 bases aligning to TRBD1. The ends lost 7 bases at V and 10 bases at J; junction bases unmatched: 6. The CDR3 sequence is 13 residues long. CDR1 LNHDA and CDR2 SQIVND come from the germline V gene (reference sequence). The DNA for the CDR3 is TGTGCCAGTAAACTGGGACAGGGGGGAGAGCAGTTCTTC. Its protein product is CASKLGQGGEQFF.

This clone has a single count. The CDR3 bases are TGTGCCAGCAGCTTGGGGGGGCCCAGCGAGCAGTACTTC. Protein sequence: CASSLGGPSEQYF. The chain employs TRBV5-6 and TRBJ2-7; weak D call: TRBD1 (6 bases). Germline-derived CDR1 and CDR2 are SGHDT and YYEEEE. Trimming pared 0 bases from V and 6 bases from J, leaving 10 bases between. The CDR3 is 13 amino acids.

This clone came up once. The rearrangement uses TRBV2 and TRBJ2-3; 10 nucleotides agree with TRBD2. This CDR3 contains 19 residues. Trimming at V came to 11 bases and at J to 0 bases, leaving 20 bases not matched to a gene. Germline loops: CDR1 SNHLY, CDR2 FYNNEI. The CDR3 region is CADRYEAPGTSASTDTQYF. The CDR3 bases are TGTGCCGACCGTTATGAGGCCCCCGGGACTAGCGCTAGCACAGATACGCAGTATTTT.

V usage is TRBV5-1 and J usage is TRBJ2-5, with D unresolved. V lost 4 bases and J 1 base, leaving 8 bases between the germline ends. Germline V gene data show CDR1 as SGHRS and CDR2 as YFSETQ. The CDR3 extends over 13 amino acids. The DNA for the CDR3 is TGCGCCAGCAGCCCCGCGATCCAAGAGACCCAGTACTTC. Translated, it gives CASSPAIQETQYF.

The CDR3 region has the DNA TGTGCCAGCAGCTTAGGTCAGGGGATTGGGCAGCCCCAGCATTTT. Its protein product is CASSLGQGIGQPQHF. The chain recombines TRBV11-2 with TRBJ1-5, with D possibly being TRBD1 (6 bases). Per germline, CDR1 SGHAT and CDR2 FQNNGV. The CDR3 contains 15 residues. Trimming removed 1 base from V and 7 bases from J, with 14 bases in between.

The DNA for the CDR3 is TGTGCCAGCAGTTCAAGCCAGGGGTGGGAGACCCAGTACTTC. This gives the protein CASSSSQGWETQYF. V is TRBV27 and J is TRBJ2-5; tentatively, D is TRBD1 (6 bases). V shed 4 bases and J shed 5 bases, with 14 bases lying between them. CDR1 is MNHEY and CDR2 is SMNVEV in the germline V gene (reference sequence). The CDR3 is 14 amino acids.

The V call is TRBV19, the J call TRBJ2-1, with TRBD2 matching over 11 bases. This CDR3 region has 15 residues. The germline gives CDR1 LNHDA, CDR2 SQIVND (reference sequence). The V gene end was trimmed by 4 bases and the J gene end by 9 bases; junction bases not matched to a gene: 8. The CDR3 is CASSTGLAAYFEQFF. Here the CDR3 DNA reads TGTGCCAGTAGTACGGGACTAGCGGCCTATTTTGAGCAGTTCTTC. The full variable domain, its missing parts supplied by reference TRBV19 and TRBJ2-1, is DGGITQSPKYLFRKEGQNVTLSCEQNLNHDAMYWYRQDPGQGLRLIYYSQIVNDFQKGDIAEGYSVSREKKESFPLTVTSAQKNPTAFYLCASSTGLAAYFEQFFGPGTRLTVL.

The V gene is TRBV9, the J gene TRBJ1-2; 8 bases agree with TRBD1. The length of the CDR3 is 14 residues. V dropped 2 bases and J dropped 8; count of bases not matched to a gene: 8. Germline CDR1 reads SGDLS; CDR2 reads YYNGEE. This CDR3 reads CASSVRDRLGGYTF. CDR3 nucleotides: TGTGCCAGCAGCGTCCGGGACAGGCTTGGCGGCTACACCTTC.

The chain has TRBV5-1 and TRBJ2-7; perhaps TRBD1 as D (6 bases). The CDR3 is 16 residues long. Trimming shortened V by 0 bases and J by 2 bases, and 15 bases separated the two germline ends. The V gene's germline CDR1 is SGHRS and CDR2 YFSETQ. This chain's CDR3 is CASSLVFRDTAYEQYF. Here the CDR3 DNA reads TGCGCCAGCAGCTTGGTGTTTCGGGACACAGCCTACGAGCAGTACTTC.

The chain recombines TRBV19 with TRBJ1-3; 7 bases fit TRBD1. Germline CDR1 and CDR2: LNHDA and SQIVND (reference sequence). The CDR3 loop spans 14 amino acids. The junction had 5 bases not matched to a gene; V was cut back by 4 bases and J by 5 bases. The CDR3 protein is CASSTDRRRNTIYF. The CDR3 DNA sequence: TGTGCCAGTAGTACGGACAGGCGAAGAAACACCATATATTTT. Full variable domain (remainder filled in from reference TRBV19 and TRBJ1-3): DGGITQSPKYLFRKEGQNVTLSCEQNLNHDAMYWYRQDPGQGLRLIYYSQIVNDFQKGDIAEGYSVSREKKESFPLTVTSAQKNPTAFYLCASSTDRRRNTIYFGEGSWLTVV.

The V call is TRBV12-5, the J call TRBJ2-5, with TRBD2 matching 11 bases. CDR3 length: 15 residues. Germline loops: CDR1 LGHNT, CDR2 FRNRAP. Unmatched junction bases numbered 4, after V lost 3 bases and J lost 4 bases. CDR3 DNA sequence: TGTGCTAGTGGTTTCGATGGACTAGCGGGAGAGACCCAGTACTTC. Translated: CASGFDGLAGETQYF. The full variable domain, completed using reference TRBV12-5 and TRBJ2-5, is DARVTQTPRHKVTEMGQEVTMRCQPILGHNTVFWYRQTMMQGLELLAYFRNRAPLDDSGMPKDRFSAEMPDATLATLKIQPSEPRDSAVYFCASGFDGLAGETQYFGPGTRLLVL.

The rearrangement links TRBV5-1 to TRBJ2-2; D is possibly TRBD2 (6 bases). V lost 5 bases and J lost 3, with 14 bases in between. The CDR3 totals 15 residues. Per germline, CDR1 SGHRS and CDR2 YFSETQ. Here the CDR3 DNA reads TGCGCCAGCAGTCCGGGAACGGGGGACACCGGGGAGCTGTTTTTT. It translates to CASSPGTGDTGELFF.